One and the same sample provided the 24 T cell receptor beta chains below, sequenced in a study of neurological immune-mediated disorders. The time point here: longitudinal time-point 2. TCRdb used MiXCR to reprocess the 5' RACE reads, holding one entry per CDR3 protein. The sample has approximately 30,000 distinct CDR3 sequences, about an eighth seen once; the top ten hold approximately 2.3%. The material sequenced was PBMCs. The receptor set was obtained from a woman between 40 and 55 years old in good health.

This clonotype was seen at least ten times. The V and J genes are TRBV7-2 and TRBJ2-7; D is possibly TRBD2 (5 bases). The germline V gene encodes CDR1 SGHTA and CDR2 FQGNSA. The CDR3 runs 15 residues. The ends were cut back, 1 base at V and 5 bases at J, with 15 bases in the middle. The CDR3 DNA is TGTGCCAGCAGCTTAGACCCTCCCCCGAGGGACGAGCAGTACTTC. It translates to CASSLDPPPRDEQYF.

This clonotype was detected only once. One end of the junction varies from germline; a read error may be responsible. The chain joins TRBV5-1 to TRBJ1-1, with D possibly being TRBD1 (6 bases). This CDR3 has 14 amino acids. CDR1 is SGHRS, CDR2 YFSETQ, per germline. DNA for the CDR3: TGCACCAGCAGCTTAGGGGGACCCCACACTGAAGCTTTCTTT. Its protein is CTSSLGGPHTEAFF.

The V gene is TRBV15, the J gene TRBJ1-5; the D gene is possibly TRBD1 (6 bases). Trimming removed 0 bases from V and 8 bases from J, with 17 bases in between. Per the germline V gene, CDR1 is LNHNV and CDR2 is YYDKDF (reference sequence). The CDR3 spans 16 residues. CDR3 bases: TGTGCCACCAGCAGAGATTATCAGGGGCGAGAGAAGCCCCAGCATTTT. Its translation is CATSRDYQGREKPQHF.

This clonotype appeared many times. The chain carries TRBV6-2 or TRBV6-3 and TRBJ2-7, with unresolved D. The CDR3 totals 12 residues. Trimming pared 0 bases from V and 4 bases from J, leaving 4 bases between. Germline V gene data show CDR1 as MNHEY and CDR2 as SVGEGT. The CDR3 loop is CASSYSVYEQYF. The CDR3 DNA follows: TGTGCCAGCAGTTACTCGGTGTACGAGCAGTACTTC.

Many counts were recorded for this clonotype. CDR3 sequence: CASSVLVVGELFF. The DNA for the CDR3 is TGTGCCAGCAGCGTTCTAGTGGTGGGGGAGCTGTTTTTT. The gene calls are TRBV9 and TRBJ2-2; D ambiguous. Between the trimmed V and J ends, which lost 2 bases and 8 bases, there was a span of 10 bases. This CDR3 contains 13 residues. Germline CDR1 SGDLS, CDR2 YYNGEE.

This clonotype was seen repeatedly, ten times or more. CDR3 residues: CSVDIGTSGGETQYF. CDR3 in DNA: TGCAGCGTTGACATAGGGACTAGCGGGGGAGAGACCCAGTACTTC. The chain is built from TRBV29-1 and TRBJ2-5, with 14 positions matching TRBD2. Germline lookup yields CDR1 SQVTM and CDR2 ANQGSEA. The CDR3 extends over 15 amino acids. The junction had 4 bases not matched to a gene; V was cut back by 3 bases and J by 4 bases. Full variable domain (rest looked up from reference TRBV29-1 and TRBJ2-5): SAVISQKPSRDICQRGTSLTIQCQVDSQVTMMFWYRQQPGQSLTLIATANQGSEATYESGFVIDKFPISRPNLTFSTLTVSNMSPEDSSIYLCSVDIGTSGGETQYFGPGTRLLVL.

This clonotype showed up many times. The chain recombines TRBV4-1 with TRBJ1-5; no clear D. CDR3 length: 14 amino acids. The germline gives CDR1 MGHRA, CDR2 YSYEKL. V was clipped by 0 bases and J by 1 base, with 4 bases between them. This chain's CDR3 is CASSQERSNQPQHF. In DNA form, the CDR3 reads TGCGCCAGCAGCCAAGAGAGAAGCAATCAGCCCCAGCATTTT.

This clonotype was counted ten times or more. The J gene is TRBJ2-2, the V gene TRBV5-4, with a tentative D call TRBD1 (6 bases). Germline CDR1 and CDR2: SGHNT and YYREEE (reference sequence). Trimming cost V 2 bases and J 9 bases, with 11 bases left between them. The CDR3 is made up of 13 amino acids. CDR3 residues: CASSLDRPRELFF. CDR3 DNA sequence: TGTGCCAGCAGCTTAGACAGGCCCCGGGAGCTGTTTTTT.

This clonotype was picked up many times. The rearrangement uses TRBV24-1 and TRBJ2-1; 15 nucleotides align to TRBD2. Germline V gives CDR1 KGHDR, CDR2 SFDVKD. The J segment lost 9 bases and the V segment lost 0 bases, leaving 5 bases of the junction unmatched. CDR3 length equals 17 residues. CDR3 nucleotide sequence: TGTGCCACCAGTGATTTGGGACTAGCGGGAGGGAGGGTTGAGCAGTTCTTC. Protein: CATSDLGLAGGRVEQFF.

In this sample, this clonotype turned up many times. This sequence joins TRBV20-1 and TRBJ2-7; D call uncertain. Looked up from germline, CDR1 is DFQATT and CDR2 is SNEGSKA (reference sequence). The CDR3 contains 12 residues. V lost 6 bases and J lost 2, with 11 bases in between. CDR3 amino acids: CSAKGNTYEQYF. The CDR3 DNA reads as TGCAGTGCCAAGGGTAATACCTACGAGCAGTACTTC.

There are many counts of this clonotype. V gene TRBV5-1 combines with J gene TRBJ2-7; D is tentatively TRBD1 or TRBD2 (5 bases each). The CDR3 sequence is 14 residues long. Germline loops: CDR1 SGHRS, CDR2 YFSETQ. V was trimmed by 2 bases and J by 6 bases, leaving 15 bases between them. The CDR3 sequence is CASSFIEGRAEQYF. Written as DNA, the CDR3 is TGCGCCAGCAGCTTTATCGAGGGGCGGGCCGAGCAGTACTTC.

This clonotype was seen at least ten times. V is TRBV9 and J is TRBJ1-2; D is possibly TRBD1 (6 bases). This CDR3 region has 16 residues. V dropped 3 bases and J dropped 4 bases, with 19 bases sitting between them. Germline CDR1 and CDR2: SGDLS and YYNGEE. In DNA, the CDR3 is TGTGCCAGCAGCGGGCGGCATTCAGGGGTTGCCTATGGCTACACCTTC. As protein: CASSGRHSGVAYGYTF.

The J gene is TRBJ2-2, the V gene TRBV9; D may be TRBD1 (5 bases). V lost 2 bases to trimming and J lost 5 bases, with 10 bases between them. Germline CDR1 and CDR2: SGDLS and YYNGEE. The length of the CDR3 is 14 residues. DNA for the CDR3: TGTGCCAGCAGCGTCAGACAGAAGACCGGGGAGCTGTTTTTT. Its protein product is CASSVRQKTGELFF.

This clonotype was counted at least ten times. The chain joins TRBV29-1 to TRBJ2-5; no clear D. V shed 3 bases and J shed 2 bases, with 7 bases lying between them. This CDR3 comprises 12 residues. The germline V gene has CDR1 SQVTM and CDR2 ANQGSEA. The CDR3 nucleotides read TGCAGCGTTGATAAACAGCAAGAGACCCAGTACTTC. Amino acid sequence: CSVDKQQETQYF.

V gene TRBV19 combines with J gene TRBJ2-7; a weak D match, TRBD2 (6 bases). Looked up from germline, CDR1 is LNHDA and CDR2 is SQIVND (reference sequence). The CDR3 spans 15 residues. V lost 3 bases, J lost 2 bases, and 14 bases lay in between. The CDR3: CASSMGLEGPYEQYF. The DNA of the CDR3 is TGTGCCAGTAGTATGGGGCTGGAGGGGCCCTACGAGCAGTACTTC.

This clonotype has at least ten counts. The gene calls are TRBV5-1 and TRBJ1-4; D may be TRBD1 (5 bases). The V end was cut by 0 bases, the J end by 10 bases, with 16 bases between. CDR1 is SGHRS, CDR2 YFSETQ, per germline. The CDR3 sequence is 15 residues long. As DNA, the CDR3 is TGCGCCAGCAGCTTGGATCAGGGCTCAAGCGGAAAACTGTTTTTT. Translation gives CASSLDQGSSGKLFF.

There are many counts of this clonotype. This chain joins TRBV5-1 and TRBJ1-1; D is uncertain. This CDR3 is 14 amino acids long. The V end was cut by 0 bases, the J end by 2 bases, with 8 bases between. The germline CDR1 and CDR2 sequences are SGHRS and YFSETQ. CDR3 nucleotide sequence: TGCGCCAGCAGCTTGGAGAGGGAAAACACTGAAGCTTTCTTT. This encodes CASSLERENTEAFF.

At least ten counts were recorded for this clonotype. This rearrangement joins TRBV18 to TRBJ2-1, with 7 bases that match TRBD2. V lost 3 bases, J lost 2 bases, and 7 bases stayed unmatched. Per the germline V gene, CDR1 is KGHSH and CDR2 is LQKENI. The CDR3 spans 16 residues. CDR3 loop: CASSPGSSGAYNEQFF. CDR3 coding DNA: TGTGCCAGCTCACCCGGATCTAGCGGAGCCTACAATGAGCAGTTCTTC. The full variable domain, completed using reference TRBV18 and TRBJ2-1, is NAGVMQNPRHLVRRRGQEARLRCSPMKGHSHVYWYRQLPEEGLKFMVYLQKENIIDESGMPKERFSAEFPKEGPSILRIQQVVRGDSAAYFCASSPGSSGAYNEQFFGPGTRLTVL.

This clonotype occurred once. The V call is TRBV27, the J call TRBJ2-1; 9 bases are shared with TRBD2. The J segment lost 8 bases and the V segment lost 8 bases, leaving 16 bases of the junction unmatched. Germline V CDR1 and CDR2: MNHEY, SMNVEV (reference sequence). The CDR3 length is 16 residues. This chain's CDR3 is CASAARGGGGIYEQFF. The CDR3 DNA reads as TGTGCCAGCGCAGCGCGTGGCGGGGGGGGAATATATGAGCAGTTCTTC.

In its sample, this clonotype was seen many times. The chain uses TRBV14 and TRBJ2-1; weak D call: TRBD1 (6 bases). The ends were cut back, 3 bases at V and 9 bases at J, with 15 bases in the middle. CDR3 length: 14 amino acids. Germline assignment: CDR1 SGHDN and CDR2 FVKESK. CDR3 residues: CASSHARDMGEQFF. DNA of the CDR3: TGTGCCAGCAGCCACGCCCGGGACATGGGTGAGCAGTTCTTC.

This clonotype is deemed medium-sized. This chain uses TRBV10-3 with TRBJ2-3, with 8 bases lining up with TRBD1. This CDR3 region has 18 residues. CDR1 and CDR2 from the germline V gene are ENHRY and SYGVKD. V lost 2 bases, J lost 4 bases, and 14 bases stayed unmatched. CDR3 nucleotides: TGTGCCATCAGTGAGCCCATAACGACAGGGGACGACGCAGATACGCAGTATTTT. This translates into CAISEPITTGDDADTQYF.

The chain's CDR3 is CAWTRTNSPLHF. The CDR3 DNA reads as TGTGCCTGGACCCGCACGAATTCACCCCTCCACTTT. This chain joins TRBV30 and TRBJ1-6; no clear D gene. Trimming pared 4 bases from V and 7 bases from J, leaving 8 bases between. The CDR3 is made up of 12 amino acids. Germline V gene sequence: CDR1 GTSNPN, CDR2 SVGIG (reference sequence). The full variable domain, with the rest looked up from reference TRBV30 and TRBJ1-6, is SQTIHQWPATLVQPVGSPLSLECTVEGTSNPNLYWYRQAAGRGLQLLFYSVGIGQISSEVPQNLSASRPQDRQFILSSKKLLLSDSGFYLCAWTRTNSPLHFGNGTRLTVT.

At least ten counts were recorded for this clonotype. The V call is TRBV5-6, the J call TRBJ1-1; D gene ambiguous. The V gene lost 1 base and the J gene lost 1 base, with 8 bases spanning the gap. The CDR3 covers 14 residues. The germline gives CDR1 SGHDT, CDR2 YYEEEE. The CDR3 DNA is TGTGCCAGCAGCTTGCTGGGGAGGAACACTGAAGCTTTCTTT. Its translation is CASSLLGRNTEAFF.

This chain links TRBV4-3 with TRBJ2-3, with D uncertain. This CDR3 is built from 17 residues. Germline V gene data show CDR1 as LGHNA and CDR2 as YSLEER. The CDR3 nucleotides are TGCGCTAGGAGCCAAGATGTCCCGGGCGCTAGCACAGATACGCAGTATTTT. This gives the protein CARSQDVPGASTDTQYF.